Sequencing of this T cell receptor (beta chain) was carried out in a study of human T cells and chemical hapten exposure. In the study overall: Chiefly women, the patients showed alopecia areata, totalis or universalis. The study, taken as a whole, reports: The presence of alopecia in the donors means their immune response may differ from healthy people's.

This CDR3 contains 12 residues. Deletions cut 2 bases from V and 5 bases from J, with 5 bases between. Germline V gene data show CDR1 as MNHEY and CDR2 as SVGAGI. Time point indicated: patch test 2, 6 weeks after DPC sensitization. The sample's treatment: therapeutic diphenylcyclopropenone sensitization with weekly scalp DPC. To note about this clonotype: What it binds is not known.

TCRdb processed the RACE reads anew with MiXCR; each CDR3 protein has one entry. The table shows approximately 84,000 distinct CDR3 sequences, with around 10% occurring only once. This TCR derives from a man younger than 30 with alopecia areata. Some clones in this sample may be carry-over from other donors' samples. This rearrangement joins TRBV6-5 to TRBJ2-3; D unclear. The sequences come from whole blood, collected in connection with sensitization to the hapten diphenylcyclopropenone (DPC). The CDR3 DNA is TGTGCCAGCAGTTACCCAAAAGATACGCAGTATTTT. It codes for CASSYPKDTQYF.